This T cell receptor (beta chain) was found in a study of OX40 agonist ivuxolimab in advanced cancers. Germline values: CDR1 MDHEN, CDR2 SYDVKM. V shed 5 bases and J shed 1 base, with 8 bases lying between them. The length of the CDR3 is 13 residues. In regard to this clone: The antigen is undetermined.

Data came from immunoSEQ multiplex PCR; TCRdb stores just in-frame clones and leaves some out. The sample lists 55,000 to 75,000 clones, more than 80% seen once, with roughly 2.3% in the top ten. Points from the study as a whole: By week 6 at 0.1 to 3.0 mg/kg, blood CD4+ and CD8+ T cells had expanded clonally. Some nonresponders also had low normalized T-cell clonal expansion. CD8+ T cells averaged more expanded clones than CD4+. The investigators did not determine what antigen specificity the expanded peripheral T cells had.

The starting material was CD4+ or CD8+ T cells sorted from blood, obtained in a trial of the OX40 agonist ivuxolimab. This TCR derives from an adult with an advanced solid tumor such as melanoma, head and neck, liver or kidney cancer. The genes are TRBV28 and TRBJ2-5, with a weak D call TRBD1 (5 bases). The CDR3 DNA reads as TGTGCCAGCAGTCTCCAGGGCCAAGAGACCCAGTACTTC. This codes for CASSLQGQETQYF.